Below, 9 T cell receptor beta chains from the same sample are listed, as sequenced in a study of Ad26.COV2.S vaccination and SARS-CoV-2 variants. TCRdb's copy holds only in-frame clones and misses some; the assay was immunoSEQ multiplex PCR. The repertoire has 440,000 or so clones, 90% of them found once; the top ten carry approximately 4.5%. Treatment given: some 20 received Ad26.COV2.S at low or high dose, single or two shots; roughly five received placebo; per-sample allocation not given. Samples were taken on day 63 after the first vaccine or placebo injection. This sample comprised peripheral blood, obtained in a trial of Ad26.COV2.S vaccine versus placebo. Every receptor here comes from a person aged 18-65 years who received the Ad26.COV2.S COVID-19 vaccine or a placebo.

The V call is TRBV18, the J call TRBJ2-7; TRBD1 matches 9 bases. Per the germline V gene, CDR1 is KGHSH and CDR2 is LQKENI. V shed 6 bases, J shed 1 base, and the junction held 10 bases outside the gene matches. This CDR3 has 16 residues. CDR3 residues: CASSPMPGQGSYEQYF. The CDR3 nucleotides are TGTGCCAGCTCCCCGATGCCGGGACAGGGTTCCTACGAGCAGTACTTC.

The chain is built from TRBV2 and TRBJ2-1, with 10 positions matching TRBD2. The CDR3 is 15 residues long. Looked up from germline, CDR1 is SNHLY and CDR2 is FYNNEI. Trimming at V came to 7 bases and at J to 6 bases, leaving 9 bases not matched to a gene. CDR3 in DNA: TGTGCCAGCAATATGCTAGCGGGAGTAGGCAATGAGCAGTTCTTC. Translation gives CASNMLAGVGNEQFF. Based on the CDR3 plus reference TRBV2 and TRBJ2-1, the full variable domain is EPEVTQTPSHQVTQMGQEVILRCVPISNHLYFYWYRQILGQKVEFLVSFYNNEISEKSEIFDDQFSVERPDGSNFTLKIRSTKLEDSAMYFCASNMLAGVGNEQFFGPGTRLTVL.

V and J are TRBV30 and TRBJ2-1; perhaps D is TRBD1 or TRBD2 (6 bases each). V gave up 4 bases and J gave up 12 bases, with 22 bases separating them. The CDR3 is 14 residues long. Germline CDR1 is GTSNPN and CDR2 is SVGIG (reference sequence). The CDR3 protein is CAWNGGLPTRRQFF. For the CDR3, the DNA is TGTGCCTGGAATGGGGGGCTGCCTACCAGGAGGCAGTTCTTC.

The chain recombines TRBV10-3 with TRBJ2-7, with D perhaps assigned TRBD1 or TRBD2 (5 bases each). Trimming left V 4 bases short and J 3 bases short, with 10 bases between. The germline V gene has CDR1 ENHRY and CDR2 SYGVKD. This CDR3 comprises 13 residues. The CDR3 region is CAISGGTDYEQYF. The CDR3 nucleotides read TGTGCCATCAGTGGGGGGACGGACTACGAGCAGTACTTC.

This chain uses TRBV7-8 with TRBJ2-7, with D possibly being TRBD1 (6 bases). Per the germline V gene, CDR1 is SGHVS and CDR2 is FQNEAQ. This CDR3 region has 13 residues. The V end was cut by 5 bases, the J end by 0 bases, with 8 bases between. The CDR3 protein is CASSRGGSYEQYF. DNA of the CDR3: TGTGCCAGCAGCCGAGGGGGCTCCTACGAGCAGTACTTC.

The chain is built from TRBV18 and TRBJ1-5; D is undetermined. This CDR3 has 15 amino acids. CDR1 KGHSH and CDR2 LQKENI come from the germline V gene. V lost 6 bases to trimming and J lost 5 bases, with 17 bases between them. CDR3 sequence reads: CASSPWGGSDQPQHF. CDR3 sequence (DNA): TGTGCCAGCTCCCCATGGGGAGGGAGCGATCAGCCCCAGCATTTT.

V usage is TRBV5-1 and J usage is TRBJ2-1, with 11 bases that match TRBD2. From germline, CDR1 is SGHRS and CDR2 YFSETQ. This CDR3 has 17 amino acids. J was trimmed by 0 bases and V by 4 bases; bases with no gene match: 6. CDR3 DNA sequence: TGCGCCAGCAGCGAGGGGACTAGCGGATTCTCCTACAATGAGCAGTTCTTC. Translated, it gives CASSEGTSGFSYNEQFF.

The CDR3 sequence: CASSPRLGAYEQYF. DNA for the CDR3: TGTGCCAGCAGCCCTCGACTAGGGGCCTACGAGCAGTACTTC. The chain joins TRBV9 to TRBJ2-7, with a possible D match to TRBD2 (6 bases). Germline V gene lookup returns CDR1 SGDLS and CDR2 YYNGEE. With 4 bases removed from V and 2 bases from J, the gap between germline ends came to 13 bases. The CDR3 length is 14 residues.

The chain employs TRBV28 and TRBJ1-5; no clear D gene. V lost 3 bases to trimming and J lost 4 bases, with 10 bases between them. Germline loops: CDR1 MDHEN, CDR2 SYDVKM. CDR3 length equals 14 residues. CDR3 nucleotides: TGTGCCAGCAGTTTGACCCAGGCAAATCAGCCCCAGCATTTT. Translation: CASSLTQANQPQHF.